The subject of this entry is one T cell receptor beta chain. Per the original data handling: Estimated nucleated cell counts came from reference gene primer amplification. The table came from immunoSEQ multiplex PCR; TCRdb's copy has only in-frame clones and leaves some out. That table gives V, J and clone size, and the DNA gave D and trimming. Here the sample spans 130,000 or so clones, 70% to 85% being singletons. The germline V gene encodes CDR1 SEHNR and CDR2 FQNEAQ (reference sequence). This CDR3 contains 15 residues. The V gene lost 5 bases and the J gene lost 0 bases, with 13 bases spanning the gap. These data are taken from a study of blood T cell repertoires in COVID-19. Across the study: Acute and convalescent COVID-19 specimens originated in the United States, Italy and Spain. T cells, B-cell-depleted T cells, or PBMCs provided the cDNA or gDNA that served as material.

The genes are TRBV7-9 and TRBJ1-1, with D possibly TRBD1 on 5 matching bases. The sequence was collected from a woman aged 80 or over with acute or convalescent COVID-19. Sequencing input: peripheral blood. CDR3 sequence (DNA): TGTGCCAGCAGCCCTGACAGCCCCATGAACACTGAAGCTTTCTTT. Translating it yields CASSPDSPMNTEAFF.